The rows below give T cell receptor beta chains drawn from one sample of a study of OX40 agonist ivuxolimab in advanced cancers. The protocol was immunoSEQ multiplex PCR, while the TCRdb copy is restricted to in-frame clones and leaves out a portion. The data contain about 86,000 clones, 91% of them singletons. The sample in question was CD4+ or CD8+ T cells sorted from blood, obtained in a trial of the OX40 agonist ivuxolimab. The receptor source for this set is an adult with an advanced solid tumor such as melanoma, head and neck, liver or kidney cancer. The CDR3 runs from the conserved cysteine through the conserved F or W. Each record gives: V gene, J gene, CDR3 protein.

V gene: TRBV4-1; J gene: TRBJ2-7; CDR3 protein: CASSQEKGTGYEQYF
V gene: TRBV5-1; J gene: TRBJ2-7; CDR3 protein: CASSYRETSGYEQYF
V gene: TRBV18; J gene: TRBJ1-3; CDR3 protein: CASSPPVGNTIYF
V gene: TRBV7-9; J gene: TRBJ1-3; CDR3 protein: CASSSTGVIAGNTIYF
V gene: TRBV6-5; J gene: TRBJ1-2; CDR3 protein: CASSYGGGRLSSGYTF
V gene: TRBV7-9; J gene: TRBJ2-7; CDR3 protein: CASSYSGSRYEQYF
V gene: TRBV10-3; J gene: TRBJ1-1; CDR3 protein: CAISGANTEAFF
V gene: TRBV2; J gene: TRBJ1-5; CDR3 protein: CASSSFSGGDQPQHF
V gene: TRBV4-1; J gene: TRBJ2-1; CDR3 protein: CASSQGGLVKYNEQFF
V gene: TRBV5-1; J gene: TRBJ2-7; CDR3 protein: CASSLVRTGHYEQYF
V gene: TRBV5-4; J gene: TRBJ2-2; CDR3 protein: CASSLDLAGAGELFF
V gene: TRBV11-1; J gene: TRBJ2-7; CDR3 protein: CASSPFLGAQYEQYF
V gene: TRBV28; J gene: TRBJ1-1; CDR3 protein: CASSSSPGSLNTEAFF
V gene: TRBV19; J gene: TRBJ2-1; CDR3 protein: CASSSFPSSYNEQFF
V gene: TRBV6-5; J gene: TRBJ1-2; CDR3 protein: CASTPGGISYGYTF
V gene: TRBV6-1; J gene: TRBJ2-7; CDR3 protein: CASSESYGDYVEQYF
V gene: TRBV7-2; J gene: TRBJ2-7; CDR3 protein: CASSLAASGESYEQYF
V gene: TRBV28; J gene: TRBJ1-1; CDR3 protein: CASSFGVYTEAFF
V gene: TRBV11-2; J gene: TRBJ2-2; CDR3 protein: CASSFTNTGELFF
V gene: TRBV19; J gene: TRBJ1-3; CDR3 protein: CASSIGSSGNTIYF
V gene: TRBV7-3; J gene: TRBJ2-2; CDR3 protein: CASSLTGPQGGGLFF
V gene: TRBV6-5; J gene: TRBJ1-1; CDR3 protein: CASSRGQGGGRAFF
V gene: TRBV19; J gene: TRBJ2-5; CDR3 protein: CASSILGGEETQYF
V gene: TRBV30; J gene: NA; CDR3 protein: CAWSVAGGPYEQYF
V gene: TRBV6-5; J gene: TRBJ1-2; CDR3 protein: CASSPGPHNYGYTF
V gene: TRBV27; J gene: TRBJ2-3; CDR3 protein: CASSQGSASTDTQYF
V gene: TRBV15; J gene: TRBJ1-5; CDR3 protein: CATSRVGRGGNQPQHF
V gene: TRBV12-2; J gene: TRBJ1-4; CDR3 protein: CASRPPSRESNEKLFF
V gene: TRBV27; J gene: TRBJ1-3; CDR3 protein: CASSTRQGSSGNTIYF
V gene: TRBV7-9; J gene: TRBJ2-7; CDR3 protein: CASSVASYEQYF
V gene: TRBV18; J gene: TRBJ2-1; CDR3 protein: CASSPQLAAAENEQFF
V gene: TRBV9; J gene: TRBJ2-6; CDR3 protein: CASSEGSRGTGANVLTF
V gene: TRBV14; J gene: TRBJ2-7; CDR3 protein: CASSQVEGPYEQYF
V gene: TRBV2; J gene: TRBJ2-5; CDR3 protein: CASSPDLQETQYF
V gene: TRBV27; J gene: TRBJ1-5; CDR3 protein: CASSQTGGVQPQHF
V gene: TRBV28; J gene: TRBJ2-3; CDR3 protein: CASSLWSLGGGTDTQYF
V gene: TRBV18; J gene: TRBJ2-7; CDR3 protein: CASSPLDSYEQYF
V gene: TRBV19; J gene: TRBJ1-2; CDR3 protein: CASRADIPGYTF
V gene: TRBV21-1; J gene: TRBJ2-7; CDR3 protein: CASSKGRDRGGRGAYEQYF